The rows below give T cell receptor beta chains drawn from one sample of a study of CD8 T cells in Susac syndrome. TCRdb ran MiXCR on the immunoSEQ multiplex PCR reads and lists one entry per CDR3 protein. Of some 180,000 distinct CDR3 sequences in the sample, roughly 94% are singletons; the top ten hold more than 0.08%. Material: CD4+ T cells from PBMCs. Source of these receptors: a human donor with Susac syndrome. Each CDR3 is given with its conserved first and last residue.

>TRBJ2-1|TRBV11-3
CASSFGLGNEQFF
>TRBJ1-5|TRBV6-6
CASSSYRQGDKPQHF
>TRBJ1-2|TRBV7-9
CASSLVPRQDYGYTF
>TRBJ2-2|TRBV7-2
CASSLAIGELFF
>TRBJ2-2|TRBV3-1
CASSQVGGGANTGELFF
>TRBJ1-2|TRBV10-3
CAISDPRSSYGYTF
>TRBJ2-3|TRBV20-1
CSTRKGDTQYF
>TRBJ2-5|TRBV5-1
CASSLQGGEETQYF
>TRBJ2-5|TRBV12-3/TRBV12-4
CASSSMAQETQYF
>TRBJ1-1|TRBV5-1
CASSLFGTMNTEAFF
>TRBJ1-5|TRBV20-1
CSARGQGGLSNQPQHF